Following are 32 T cell receptor beta chains from one sample sequenced in a study of technical replicates of blood from several donors. Produced via immunoSEQ multiplex PCR; TCRdb's table is partial and in-frame only. The sample contains approximately 59,000 clones, roughly 96% of which appear only once. What was sequenced was PBMCs. Receptors originate from a human donor in good health. Some clones in this sample may be carry-over from other donors' samples.

This clone is medium-sized (0.01 to 0.1%). The chain links TRBV7-9 to TRBJ1-2; TRBD1 aligns across 7 bases. V was clipped by 4 bases and J by 14 bases; unmatched bases: 19. CDR3 size: 15 residues. CDR1 and CDR2 from the germline V gene are SEHNR and FQNEAQ (reference sequence). CDR3 coding DNA: TGTGCCAGCAGCTCAAGGACAGGACTCTTTCACGTTCGGACCTTC. It is translated as CASSSRTGLFHVRTF.

The V call is TRBV4-1, the J call TRBJ2-5; 8 positions agree with TRBD2. Looked up from germline, CDR1 is MGHRA and CDR2 is YSYEKL. The CDR3 loop spans 15 amino acids. V lost 3 bases and J lost 2; bases outside the gene matches: 5. The CDR3 spells CASSQTAGVQETQYF. CDR3 DNA sequence: TGCGCCAGCAGCCAGACAGCGGGGGTGCAAGAGACCCAGTACTTC.

The chain has TRBV4-1 and TRBJ1-1; TRBD1 matches at 10 bases. Trimming took 4 bases from V and 3 from J; bases not matched to a gene: 14. CDR1 and CDR2 from the germline V gene are MGHRA and YSYEKL. This CDR3 has 18 amino acids. The DNA of the CDR3 is TGCGCCAGCAGCCTCGGCCCGGGACAGGGGCTTGAGTACACTGAAGCTTTCTTT. Its protein product is CASSLGPGQGLEYTEAFF.

The gene calls are TRBV18 and TRBJ1-1; D possibly corresponds to TRBD1 (6 bases). CDR3 length: 12 amino acids. V was cut by 4 bases and J by 5 bases, with 8 bases left in between. Germline-derived CDR1 and CDR2 are KGHSH and LQKENI. CDR3 residues: CASSLRGTEAFF. In DNA form, the CDR3 reads TGTGCCAGCTCACTCAGGGGTACTGAAGCTTTCTTT.

This chain links TRBV4-1 with TRBJ2-7, with TRBD2 as a possible D gene (5 bases). The germline gives CDR1 MGHRA, CDR2 YSYEKL. Trimming shortened V by 5 bases and J by 4 bases, and 9 bases separated the two germline ends. The CDR3 spans 12 residues. CDR3 residues: CASSSPGYEQYF. DNA of the CDR3: TGCGCCAGCAGCTCCCCGGGATACGAGCAGTACTTC.

J is TRBJ1-2 and V is TRBV2; no clear D gene. V was trimmed by 7 bases and J by 3 bases, leaving 15 bases between them. CDR3 size: 14 residues. Per the germline V gene, CDR1 is SNHLY and CDR2 is FYNNEI. The CDR3 DNA is TGTGCCAGCAAGAAATCGCTCGGGGACTATGGCTACACCTTC. Translated, it gives CASKKSLGDYGYTF.

The chain combines TRBV18 with TRBJ1-1; no reliable D call. CDR3 length: 15 residues. V lost 0 bases to trimming and J lost 10 bases, with 18 bases between them. Germline V gene sequence: CDR1 KGHSH, CDR2 LQKENI. CDR3 sequence: CASSPPKGDLRGAFF. Written as DNA, the CDR3 is TGTGCCAGCTCACCACCGAAGGGAGACCTACGGGGAGCTTTCTTT.

This rearrangement joins TRBV7-2 to TRBJ1-2, with 7 bases aligning to TRBD1. This CDR3 comprises 13 residues. With 7 bases clipped from V and 3 bases from J, the junction kept 5 bases outside the gene matches. CDR1 is SGHTA and CDR2 is FQGNSA in the germline V gene. In DNA, the CDR3 is TGTGCCAGCACCTGGACAGGAGACTATGGCTACACCTTC. It codes for CASTWTGDYGYTF. The whole variable domain, filled in from reference TRBV7-2 and TRBJ1-2, reads GAGVSQSPSNKVTEKGKDVELRCDPISGHTALYWYRQSLGQGLEFLIYFQGNSAPDKSGLPSDRFSAERTGGSVSTLTIQRTQQEDSAVYLCASTWTGDYGYTFGSGTRLTVV.

The chain is built from TRBV6-1 and TRBJ1-2, with 7 bases matching TRBD1. The V and J ends lost 5 bases and 6 bases, in that order; junction bases with no gene match: 6. CDR1 is MNHNS and CDR2 is SASEGT in the germline V gene. The CDR3 runs to 13 residues. CDR3 in DNA: TGTGCCAGCAGTACCGGGACAGAGGATGGCTACACCTTC. Translating gives CASSTGTEDGYTF.

The V and J genes are TRBV4-1 and TRBJ2-1, with 13 bases matching TRBD2. This CDR3 region has 15 residues. Germline trimming cut 4 bases from V and 9 bases from J; bases unmatched to any gene: 6. Germline CDR1 is MGHRA and CDR2 is YSYEKL. In nucleotides, the CDR3 is TGCGCCAGCAGCCCGGGACTAGCGGGGTTCGGTGAGCAGTTCTTC. It codes for CASSPGLAGFGEQFF.

The chain employs TRBV4-3 and TRBJ2-1; 8 positions agree with TRBD2. CDR1 is LGHNA, CDR2 YSLEER, per germline. With 0 bases clipped from V and 3 bases from J, the junction kept 7 bases outside the gene matches. There are 17 residues in the CDR3. CDR3 coding DNA: TGCGCCAGCAGCCAAGATGTGGCGGGGGGCCGCTACAATGAGCAGTTCTTC. It codes for CASSQDVAGGRYNEQFF.

The V and J genes are TRBV4-3 and TRBJ2-2, with 12 bases matching TRBD2. The V and J ends lost 0 bases and 6 bases, in that order; junction bases with no gene match: 5. This CDR3 has 17 amino acids. Germline V gene sequence: CDR1 LGHNA, CDR2 YSLEER. The CDR3 coding sequence is TGCGCCAGCAGCCAAGAAACGACTAGCGGGAGATCCGGGGAGCTGTTTTTT. It specifies CASSQETTSGRSGELFF.

About this clone: Within the sample, other DNA sequences also encode this same CDR3. The gene calls are TRBV25-1 and TRBJ1-4; no firm D call. Per germline, CDR1 MGHDK and CDR2 SYGVNS. This CDR3 has 14 amino acids. V dropped 2 bases and J dropped 3 bases, with 7 bases sitting between them. CDR3 residues: CASSEPGSNEKLFF. CDR3 DNA sequence: TGTGCCAGCAGTGAACCGGGATCTAATGAAAAACTGTTTTTT.

The DNA of the CDR3 is TGTGCCATCAGTGAAAGACAGGGATTGGAAGCTTTCTTT. It is translated as CAISERQGLEAFF. The gene calls are TRBV10-3 and TRBJ1-1; TRBD1 matches at 7 bases. This CDR3 spans 13 amino acids. Germline V gene sequence: CDR1 ENHRY, CDR2 SYGVKD. The V and J ends lost 3 bases and 8 bases, in that order; junction bases with no gene match: 6.

This clone occurred a few times. The rearrangement joins TRBV18 to TRBJ1-1; TRBD1 aligns across 7 bases. Per germline, CDR1 KGHSH and CDR2 LQKENI. The CDR3 totals 12 residues. V was clipped by 6 bases and J by 5 bases; unmatched bases: 3. The CDR3 here is CASSLTGTEAFF. The CDR3 region has the DNA TGTGCCAGCTCGCTGACAGGGACTGAAGCTTTCTTT.

The J gene is TRBJ1-5, the V gene TRBV2, with D unclear. The CDR3 is 16 residues long. Trimming shortened V by 2 bases and J by 4 bases, and 15 bases separated the two germline ends. Germline V gene lookup returns CDR1 SNHLY and CDR2 FYNNEI. Written as DNA, the CDR3 is TGTGCCAGCAGTGAATCGGCGGGATTGGGAAATCAGCCCCAGCATTTT. Translation gives CASSESAGLGNQPQHF.

This clone was counted once. The chain's CDR3 is CASSHQREWGTDTQYF. The CDR3 nucleotides read TGCGCCAGCAGCCACCAGCGGGAATGGGGCACAGATACGCAGTATTTT. V gene TRBV4-3 combines with J gene TRBJ2-3; 7 nucleotides line up with TRBD2. J lost 1 base, V lost 3 bases, and 7 bases had no gene match. The CDR3 covers 16 residues. The germline CDR1 and CDR2 sequences are LGHNA and YSLEER.

The CDR3 coding sequence is TGTGCCAGCACTTGGGGTAGGGGCGCGAATTCACCCCTCCACTTT. Residues: CASTWGRGANSPLHF. This chain joins TRBV5-6 and TRBJ1-6; TRBD1 might be the D (5 bases). Trimming stripped 6 bases from V and 7 bases from J, with 17 bases between. Germline CDR1 SGHDT, CDR2 YYEEEE. The length of the CDR3 is 15 residues.

V gene TRBV10-3 combines with J gene TRBJ2-1, with 11 bases lining up with TRBD1. The germline gives CDR1 ENHRY, CDR2 SYGVKD. Germline trimming cut 3 bases from V and 0 bases from J; bases unmatched to any gene: 1. This CDR3 contains 16 residues. The CDR3 spells CAISEGTGGSYNEQFF. In DNA, the CDR3 is TGTGCCATCAGTGAAGGGACAGGGGGCTCCTACAATGAGCAGTTCTTC.

This chain connects TRBV18 to TRBJ1-2; D uncertain. Germline CDR1 KGHSH, CDR2 LQKENI. This CDR3 has 14 amino acids. Between the trimmed V and J ends, which lost 3 bases and 6 bases, there was a span of 14 bases. Here the CDR3 reads CASSPRTDMDGYTF. The CDR3 coding sequence is TGTGCCAGCTCACCCCGAACCGACATGGATGGCTACACCTTC.

The V gene is TRBV5-1, the J gene TRBJ1-1, with unresolved D. The CDR3 covers 14 residues. Germline CDR1 reads SGHRS; CDR2 reads YFSETQ. Between the trimmed V and J ends, which lost 1 base and 4 bases, there was a span of 11 bases. The CDR3 DNA sequence: TGCGCCAGCAGCTTGCCTCAGGAGGCCACTGAAGCTTTCTTT. Amino acids: CASSLPQEATEAFF.

The chain couples TRBV7-3 to TRBJ2-1; 8 bases map to TRBD2. The length of the CDR3 is 17 residues. J lost 6 bases, V lost 5 bases, and 15 bases had no gene match. The germline V gene has CDR1 SGHTA and CDR2 FQGTGA. CDR3 DNA: TGTGCCAGCAGCCAAGCCCTTTCCGGGGGGGCTTCCAATGAGCAGTTCTTC. Encoded protein: CASSQALSGGASNEQFF.

This clone was found once. V is TRBV7-9 and J is TRBJ2-5, with TRBD2 identical over 7 bases. The germline gives CDR1 SEHNR, CDR2 FQNEAQ (reference sequence). The trim removed 3 bases at V and 0 bases at J, leaving 4 bases unmatched. The CDR3 consists of 15 residues. The CDR3 DNA reads TGTGCCAGCAGCTTCACCCTAGCGGACCAAGAGACCCAGTACTTC. Translation gives CASSFTLADQETQYF.

A remark on this clone: The sample holds other DNA sequences that translate to the same CDR3. This chain connects TRBV11-3 to TRBJ1-2, with D possibly matching TRBD1 (6 bases). Trimming removed 4 bases at V and 7 bases at J, with 13 bases between. The CDR3 is made up of 13 amino acids. CDR1 and CDR2 from the germline V gene are SGHNT and YENEEA. In nucleotides, the CDR3 is TGTGCCAGCAGCTCTCGGACAGAATGTGGCTACACCTTC. This encodes CASSSRTECGYTF.

DNA of the CDR3: TGTGCCAGCAGTAAGAGCGGTCCTTACAATGAGCAGTTCTTC. Translation gives CASSKSGPYNEQFF. The chain combines TRBV27 with TRBJ2-1; possible D gene TRBD2, 5 bases. The length of the CDR3 is 14 residues. Per the germline V gene, CDR1 is MNHEY and CDR2 is SMNVEV (reference sequence). Trimming removed 5 bases at V and 4 bases at J, with 12 bases between.

The chain carries TRBV2 and TRBJ1-1; 7 bases are a match to TRBD1. This CDR3 is 14 amino acids long. Trimming removed 6 bases from V and 1 base from J; junction bases left unmatched: 5. Germline V gives CDR1 SNHLY, CDR2 FYNNEI. In nucleotides, the CDR3 is TGTGCCAGCAGCCTACAGGGGACGAACACTGAAGCTTTCTTT. Translated, it gives CASSLQGTNTEAFF.

J is TRBJ2-7 and V is TRBV9; 8 bases align to TRBD2. The CDR3 spans 14 residues. Unmatched junction bases numbered 2, after V lost 3 bases and J lost 0 bases. Germline CDR1 is SGDLS and CDR2 is YYNGEE. The CDR3 DNA is TGTGCCAGCAGCGAGGGGACTAGCTCCTACGAGCAGTACTTC. Amino acid sequence: CASSEGTSSYEQYF.

The CDR3 bases are TGTGCCAGCGTACTAGCGGGGACAGAGACCCAGTACTTC. This sequence encodes CASVLAGTETQYF. This chain uses TRBV2 with TRBJ2-5; TRBD2 aligns across 10 bases. The CDR3 extends over 13 amino acids. The germline gives CDR1 SNHLY, CDR2 FYNNEI. V dropped 8 bases and J dropped 4; count of bases not matched to a gene: 4.

J is TRBJ1-2 and V is TRBV29-1, with 8 bases fitting TRBD1. CDR3 length equals 12 residues. Germline V gene sequence: CDR1 SQVTM, CDR2 ANQGSEA. The trim removed 4 bases at V and 6 bases at J, leaving 4 bases unmatched. CDR3 in DNA: TGCAGCGTTGGAGGACAGGGCGATGGCTACACCTTC. The encoded protein is CSVGGQGDGYTF.

CDR3: CASSPRQGATTEAFF. Here the CDR3 DNA reads TGTGCCAGCAGCCCGCGACAGGGGGCCACCACTGAAGCTTTCTTT. The genes are TRBV7-6 and TRBJ1-1; 10 bases map to TRBD1. The CDR3 contains 15 residues. Unmatched junction bases numbered 7, after V lost 5 bases and J lost 4 bases. The germline gives CDR1 SGHVS, CDR2 FNYEAQ.

The chain carries TRBV13 and TRBJ2-3; possible D gene TRBD1, 6 bases. Germline V gene lookup returns CDR1 PRHDT and CDR2 FYEKMQ (reference sequence). V was clipped by 1 base and J by 2 bases, with 13 bases between them. This CDR3 region has 16 residues. In nucleotides, the CDR3 is TGTGCCAGCAGCTTAGTTACAGGGTGGGACACAGATACGCAGTATTTT. The encoded protein is CASSLVTGWDTDTQYF.

V gene TRBV6-1 combines with J gene TRBJ1-2, with D perhaps TRBD1 (5 bases). V lost 4 bases to trimming and J lost 5 bases, with 8 bases between them. This CDR3 has 12 amino acids. Germline V lookup: CDR1 MNHNS, CDR2 SASEGT. The CDR3 DNA sequence: TGTGCCAGCAGTGGGGCAGGGTATGGCTACACCTTC. It translates to CASSGAGYGYTF.